These 14 T cell receptor beta chains share one sample of origin, sequenced in a study of vaccination effects on CD4 cells after COVID-19. Only in-frame clones appear in the TCRdb table, and some are missing; sequencing was by immunoSEQ multiplex PCR. The table shows about 73,000 clones, with around 70% occurring only once. Their specific antigens are unknown. At the end of 9 to 11 days of culture, CD4+ T cells were isolated. All study participants received two doses of BNT162b2 or mRNA-1273 vaccine. The sequences come from CD4+ T cells from PBMCs cultured without peptide, collected after COVID-19 vaccination. These receptors were collected from a human donor who received a COVID-19 vaccine.

V usage is TRBV5-1 and J usage is TRBJ2-3, with 10 bases lining up with TRBD2. The CDR3 length is 16 residues. CDR1 SGHRS and CDR2 YFSETQ come from the germline V gene. V lost 0 bases to trimming and J lost 1 base; unmatched junction nucleotides: 2. This CDR3 reads CASSLVLAGGTDTQYF. Written as DNA, the CDR3 is TGCGCCAGCAGCTTGGTCCTAGCGGGGGGCACAGATACGCAGTATTTT. The full variable domain, its missing parts supplied by reference TRBV5-1 and TRBJ2-3, is KAGVTQTPRYLIKTRGQQVTLSCSPISGHRSVSWYQQTPGQGLQFLFEYFSETQRNKGNFPGRFSGRQFSNSRSEMNVSTLELGDSALYLCASSLVLAGGTDTQYFGPGTRLTVL.

The rearrangement uses TRBV2 and TRBJ1-1; D perhaps matches TRBD1 (5 bases). Trimming took off 3 bases at V and 4 bases at J, with 6 bases between the two ends. Per the germline V gene, CDR1 is SNHLY and CDR2 is FYNNEI. The CDR3 length is 12 residues. The CDR3 sequence: CASSDRVTEAFF. The DNA for the CDR3 is TGTGCCAGCAGTGACAGGGTCACTGAAGCTTTCTTT. Combining the CDR3 with reference TRBV2 and TRBJ1-1 gives the whole variable domain EPEVTQTPSHQVTQMGQEVILRCVPISNHLYFYWYRQILGQKVEFLVSFYNNEISEKSEIFDDQFSVERPDGSNFTLKIRSTKLEDSAMYFCASSDRVTEAFFGQGTRLTVV.

The V call is TRBV30, the J call TRBJ1-1; D remains unclear. The germline V gene has CDR1 GTSNPN and CDR2 SVGIG (reference sequence). The CDR3 spans 13 residues. Between the trimmed V and J ends, which lost 5 bases and 4 bases, there was a span of 14 bases. CDR3 coding DNA: TGTGCCTGGGAGGAGGTAGAGAGCACTGAAGCTTTCTTT. Its protein is CAWEEVESTEAFF.

This chain connects TRBV10-3 to TRBJ1-4; maybe TRBD1 (5 bases). The CDR3 extends over 15 amino acids. The germline V gene has CDR1 ENHRY and CDR2 SYGVKD. Trimming pared 0 bases from V and 7 bases from J, leaving 12 bases between. The DNA for the CDR3 is TGTGCCATCAGTGAGTCGGGGCTGTACACTGAAAAACTGTTTTTT. This codes for CAISESGLYTEKLFF.

The V and J genes are TRBV5-5 and TRBJ1-3; unclear D gene. V lost 7 bases to trimming and J lost 0 bases, with 11 bases between them. The CDR3 runs to 14 residues. Germline assignment: CDR1 SGHKS and CDR2 YYEKEE (reference sequence). CDR3 amino acids: CASHGVTSGNTIYF. In nucleotides, the CDR3 is TGTGCCAGCCACGGGGTTACCTCTGGAAACACCATATATTTT.

This sequence joins TRBV5-1 and TRBJ2-4, with a possible D match to TRBD2 (5 bases). Trimming shortened V by 0 bases and J by 8 bases, and 12 bases separated the two germline ends. Germline CDR1 is SGHRS and CDR2 is YFSETQ. The CDR3 has 14 residues. The CDR3 is CASSLEGRGDIQYF. DNA for the CDR3: TGCGCCAGCAGCTTGGAAGGGAGAGGTGACATTCAGTACTTC.

The chain recombines TRBV30 with TRBJ2-5; 9 positions match TRBD2. The V and J ends lost 0 bases and 4 bases, in that order; junction bases with no gene match: 3. CDR1 and CDR2 (germline): GTSNPN, SVGIG (reference sequence). The CDR3 length is 14 residues. CDR3 region: CAWSVGGGGETQYF. In DNA form, the CDR3 reads TGTGCCTGGAGTGTGGGCGGGGGGGGAGAGACCCAGTACTTC.

This clone was counted only a few times. This chain connects TRBV5-1 to TRBJ1-2, with D possibly TRBD1 on 6 matching bases. Germline V gene data show CDR1 as SGHRS and CDR2 as YFSETQ. CDR3 length equals 16 residues. V lost 4 bases, J lost 4 bases, and 20 bases lay in between. CDR3 bases: TGCGCCAGCAGCGAATCTTTACAGGGAGGAGTCTATGGCTACACCTTC. Translation gives CASSESLQGGVYGYTF. Combining the CDR3 with reference TRBV5-1 and TRBJ1-2 gives the whole variable domain KAGVTQTPRYLIKTRGQQVTLSCSPISGHRSVSWYQQTPGQGLQFLFEYFSETQRNKGNFPGRFSGRQFSNSRSEMNVSTLELGDSALYLCASSESLQGGVYGYTFGSGTRLTVV.

The chain links TRBV29-1 to TRBJ1-1; D is uncertain. Between the trimmed V and J ends, which lost 6 bases and 5 bases, there was a span of 10 bases. CDR1 SQVTM and CDR2 ANQGSEA come from the germline V gene. This CDR3 has 11 residues. In DNA form, the CDR3 reads TGCAGCGTGGGCCGTTCAACTGAAGCTTTCTTT. The encoded protein is CSVGRSTEAFF.

This rearrangement joins TRBV18 to TRBJ1-5; D ambiguous. The CDR3 runs 13 residues. Germline V gene lookup returns CDR1 KGHSH and CDR2 LQKENI. V was cut by 3 bases and J by 5 bases, with 8 bases left in between. The DNA for the CDR3 is TGTGCCAGCTCACCTGACACTTATCAGCCCCAGCATTTT. It is translated as CASSPDTYQPQHF.

The J gene is TRBJ1-1, the V gene TRBV10-3; unclear D gene. The CDR3 sequence is 12 residues long. Germline-derived CDR1 and CDR2 are ENHRY and SYGVKD. With 1 base removed from V and 7 bases from J, the gap between germline ends came to 7 bases. The CDR3 DNA follows: TGTGCCATCAGTGAGTTTCGGGGTGAAGCTTTCTTT. Its protein product is CAISEFRGEAFF.

The rearrangement uses TRBV6-4 and TRBJ1-2; D possibly corresponds to TRBD1 (6 bases). Trimming cost V 2 bases and J 4 bases, with 23 bases left between them. CDR1 MRHNA and CDR2 SNTAGT come from the germline V gene. This CDR3 has 18 amino acids. The CDR3 loop reads CASSDIGGGLRKPYGYTF. For the CDR3, the DNA is TGTGCCAGCAGTGACATTGGGGGCGGCCTCCGCAAACCCTATGGCTACACCTTC.

This chain joins TRBV6-5 and TRBJ1-1; D unclear. The CDR3 has 13 residues. The germline V and J ends were trimmed by 9 bases and 5 bases, with 16 bases remaining between them. Per the germline V gene, CDR1 is MNHEY and CDR2 is SVGAGI. CDR3 bases: TGTGCCAGTCGCCTGGAGGGTCGAACTGAAGCTTTCTTT. This codes for CASRLEGRTEAFF.

The chain carries TRBV6-5 and TRBJ2-6, with D uncertain. The germline V gene encodes CDR1 MNHEY and CDR2 SVGAGI. Trimming pared 0 bases from V and 4 bases from J, leaving 10 bases between. The CDR3 covers 16 residues. DNA of the CDR3: TGTGCCAGCAGTTACTCCCCGGGCGGAGGGGCCAACGTCCTGACTTTC. This encodes CASSYSPGGGANVLTF.